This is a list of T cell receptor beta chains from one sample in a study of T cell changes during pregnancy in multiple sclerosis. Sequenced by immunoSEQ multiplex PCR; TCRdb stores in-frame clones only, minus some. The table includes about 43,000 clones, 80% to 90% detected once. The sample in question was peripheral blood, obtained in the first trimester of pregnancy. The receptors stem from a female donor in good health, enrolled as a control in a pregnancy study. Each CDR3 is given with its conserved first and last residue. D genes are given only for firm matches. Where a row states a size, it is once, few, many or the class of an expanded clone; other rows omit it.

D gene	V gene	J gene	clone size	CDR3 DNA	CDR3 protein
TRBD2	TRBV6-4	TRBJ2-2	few	TGTGCCAGCAGTGCTAGCGGGGGGTCCGGGGAGCTGTTTTTT	CASSASGGSGELFF
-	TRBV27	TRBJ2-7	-	TGTGCCAGCAGTGGCTCCCCGGGACAAAGTTACGAGCAGTACTTC	CASSGSPGQSYEQYF
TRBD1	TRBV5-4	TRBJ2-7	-	TGTGCCAGCAGCTTGTCCAGGACAGGGGAGCAGTACTTC	CASSLSRTGEQYF
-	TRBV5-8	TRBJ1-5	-	TGTGCCAGCAGCCCGGTCCGACGGGTTTTTGCCCAGCATTTT	CASSPVRRVFAQHF
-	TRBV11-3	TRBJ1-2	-	TGTGCCAGCAGCCAGGGCGGGACGAACTATGGCTACACCTTC	CASSQGGTNYGYTF
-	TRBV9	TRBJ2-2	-	TGTGCCAGCAGCAACAGGGAAAACACCGGGGAGCTGTTTTTT	CASSNRENTGELFF
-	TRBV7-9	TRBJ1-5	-	TGTGCCAGCAGCTTAGAGGGGCCGGGGCCCCAGCATTTT	CASSLEGPGPQHF
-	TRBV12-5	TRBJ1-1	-	TGTGCTAGTGGTTTGGAGACTAGGGCGAACACTGAAGCTTTCTTT	CASGLETRANTEAFF
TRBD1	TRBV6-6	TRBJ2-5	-	TGTGCCAGCAGGGACAGGGGGCGGGGGGAGACCCAGTACTTC	CASRDRGRGETQYF
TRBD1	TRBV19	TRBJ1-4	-	TGTGCCAGTAGTCAAGGGGGCGGCGATGAAAAACTGTTTTTT	CASSQGGGDEKLFF
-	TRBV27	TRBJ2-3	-	TGTGCCAGCAGTTTCCCAGGGGGGAGGGATACGCAGTATTTT	CASSFPGGRDTQYF
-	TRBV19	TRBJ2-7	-	TGTGCCAGTAGTATTACATGGACACGGTCCTACGAGCAGTACTTC	CASSITWTRSYEQYF
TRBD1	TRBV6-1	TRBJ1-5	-	TGTGCCAGCAGTGAAAGAGGGGGCAGCCACTATAGCAATCAGCCCCAGCATTTT	CASSERGGSHYSNQPQHF
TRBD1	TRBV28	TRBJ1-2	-	TGTGCCAGCAGTTTAACAGGGGGGGAGGGTAGGGGCTACACCTTC	CASSLTGGEGRGYTF
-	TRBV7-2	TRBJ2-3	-	TGTGCCAGCAGCTCTCAGGGGACAGATACGCAGTATTTT	CASSSQGTDTQYF
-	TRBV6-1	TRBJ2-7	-	TGTGCCAGCAGAATACACAGCTCCTACGAGCAGTACTTC	CASRIHSSYEQYF
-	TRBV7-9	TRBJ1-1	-	TGTGCCAGCAGCTTAGAAGGGGGAAGGAAGGCTTTCTTT	CASSLEGGRKAFF
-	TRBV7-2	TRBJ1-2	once	TGTGCCAGCAGCTTAGCTCTAGGTACGGGGGATGGCTACACCTTC	CASSLALGTGDGYTF
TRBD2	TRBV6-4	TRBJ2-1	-	TGTGCCAGCAGTGCCTCTAGCGGGTGGTACAATGAGCAGTTCTTC	CASSASSGWYNEQFF
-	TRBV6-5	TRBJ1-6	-	TGTGCCAGCAGTTCCCGGACAGCGAATAATTCACCCCTCCACTTT	CASSSRTANNSPLHF